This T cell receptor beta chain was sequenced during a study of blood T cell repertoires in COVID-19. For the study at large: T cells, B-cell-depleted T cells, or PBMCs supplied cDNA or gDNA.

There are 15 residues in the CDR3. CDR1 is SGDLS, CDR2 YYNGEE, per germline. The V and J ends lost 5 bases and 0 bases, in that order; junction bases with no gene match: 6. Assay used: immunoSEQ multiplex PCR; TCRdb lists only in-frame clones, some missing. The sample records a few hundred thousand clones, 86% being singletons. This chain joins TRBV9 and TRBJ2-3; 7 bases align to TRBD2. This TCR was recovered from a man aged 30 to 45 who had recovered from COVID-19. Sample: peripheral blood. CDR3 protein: CASRRGGASTDTQYF. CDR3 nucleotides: TGTGCCAGCAGAAGGGGAGGGGCAAGCACAGATACGCAGTATTTT. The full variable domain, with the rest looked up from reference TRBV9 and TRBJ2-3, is DSGVTQTPKHLITATGQRVTLRCSPRSGDLSVYWYQQSLDQGLQFLIQYYNGEERAKGNILERFSAQQFPDLHSELNLSSLELGDSALYFCASRRGGASTDTQYFGPGTRLTVL.